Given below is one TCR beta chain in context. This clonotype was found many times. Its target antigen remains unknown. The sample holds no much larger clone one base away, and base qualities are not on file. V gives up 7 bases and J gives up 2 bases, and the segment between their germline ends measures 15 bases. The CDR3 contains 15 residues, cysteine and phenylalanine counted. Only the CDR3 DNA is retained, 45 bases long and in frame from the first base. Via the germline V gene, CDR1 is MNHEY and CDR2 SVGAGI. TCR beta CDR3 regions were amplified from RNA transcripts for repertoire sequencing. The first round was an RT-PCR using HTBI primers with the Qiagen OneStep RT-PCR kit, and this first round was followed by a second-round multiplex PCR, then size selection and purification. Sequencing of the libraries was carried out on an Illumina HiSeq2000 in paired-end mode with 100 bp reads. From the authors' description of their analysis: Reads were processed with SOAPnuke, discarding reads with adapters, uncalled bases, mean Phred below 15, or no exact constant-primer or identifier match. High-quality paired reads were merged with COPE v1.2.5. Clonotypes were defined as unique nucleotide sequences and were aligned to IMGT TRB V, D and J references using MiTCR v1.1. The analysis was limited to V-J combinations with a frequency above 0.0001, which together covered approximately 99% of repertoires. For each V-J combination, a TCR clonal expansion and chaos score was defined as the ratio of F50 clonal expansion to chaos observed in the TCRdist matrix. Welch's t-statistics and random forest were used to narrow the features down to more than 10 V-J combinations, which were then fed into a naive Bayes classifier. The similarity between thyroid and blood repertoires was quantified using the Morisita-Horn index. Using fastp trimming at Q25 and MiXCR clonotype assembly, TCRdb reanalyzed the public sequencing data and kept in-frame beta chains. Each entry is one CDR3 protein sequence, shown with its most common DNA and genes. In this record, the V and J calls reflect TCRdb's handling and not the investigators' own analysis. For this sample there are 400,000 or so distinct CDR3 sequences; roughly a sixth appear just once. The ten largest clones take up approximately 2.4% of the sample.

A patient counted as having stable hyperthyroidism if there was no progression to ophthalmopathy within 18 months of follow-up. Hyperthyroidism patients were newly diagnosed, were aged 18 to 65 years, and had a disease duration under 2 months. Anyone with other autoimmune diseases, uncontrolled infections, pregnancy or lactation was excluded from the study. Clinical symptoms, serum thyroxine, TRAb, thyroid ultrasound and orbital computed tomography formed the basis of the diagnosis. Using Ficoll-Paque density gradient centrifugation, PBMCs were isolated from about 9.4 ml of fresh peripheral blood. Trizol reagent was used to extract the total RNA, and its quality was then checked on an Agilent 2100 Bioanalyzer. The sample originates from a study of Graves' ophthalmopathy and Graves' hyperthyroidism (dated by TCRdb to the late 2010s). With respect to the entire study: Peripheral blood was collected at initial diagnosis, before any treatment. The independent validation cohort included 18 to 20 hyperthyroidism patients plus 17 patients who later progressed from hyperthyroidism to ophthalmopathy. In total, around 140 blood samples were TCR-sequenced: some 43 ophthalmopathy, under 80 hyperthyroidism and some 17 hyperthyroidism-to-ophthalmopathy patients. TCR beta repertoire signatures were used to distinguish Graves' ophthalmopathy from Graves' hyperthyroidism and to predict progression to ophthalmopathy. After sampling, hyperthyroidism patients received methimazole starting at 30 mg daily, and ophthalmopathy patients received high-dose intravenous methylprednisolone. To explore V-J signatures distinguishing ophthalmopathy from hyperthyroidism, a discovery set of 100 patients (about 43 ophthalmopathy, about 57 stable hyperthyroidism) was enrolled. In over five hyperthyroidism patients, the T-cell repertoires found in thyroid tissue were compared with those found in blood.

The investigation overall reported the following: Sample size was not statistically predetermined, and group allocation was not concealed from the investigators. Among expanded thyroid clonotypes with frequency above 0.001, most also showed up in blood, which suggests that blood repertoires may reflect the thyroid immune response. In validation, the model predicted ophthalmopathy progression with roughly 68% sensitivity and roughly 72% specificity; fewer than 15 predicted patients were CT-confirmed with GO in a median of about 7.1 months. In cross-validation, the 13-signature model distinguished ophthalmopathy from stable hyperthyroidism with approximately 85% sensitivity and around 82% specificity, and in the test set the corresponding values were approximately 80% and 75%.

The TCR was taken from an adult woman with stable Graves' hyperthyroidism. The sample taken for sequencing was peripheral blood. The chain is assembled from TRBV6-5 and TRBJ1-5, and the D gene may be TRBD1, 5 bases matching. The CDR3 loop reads CASTDGRVGNQPQHF. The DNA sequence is TGTGCCAGCACCGACGGCAGGGTCGGCAATCAGCCCCAGCATTTT.